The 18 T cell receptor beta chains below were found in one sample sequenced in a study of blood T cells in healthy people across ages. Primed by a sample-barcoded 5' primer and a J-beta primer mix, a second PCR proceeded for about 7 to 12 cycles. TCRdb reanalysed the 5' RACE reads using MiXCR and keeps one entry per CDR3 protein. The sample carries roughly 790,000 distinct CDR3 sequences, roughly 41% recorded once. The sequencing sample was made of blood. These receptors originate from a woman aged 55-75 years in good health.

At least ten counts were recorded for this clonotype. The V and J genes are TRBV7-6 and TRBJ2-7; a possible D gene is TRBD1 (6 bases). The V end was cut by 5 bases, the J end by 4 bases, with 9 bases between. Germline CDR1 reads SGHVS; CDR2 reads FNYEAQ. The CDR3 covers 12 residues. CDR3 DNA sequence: TGTGCCAGCAGCGGGGACACATACGAGCAGTACTTC. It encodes CASSGDTYEQYF.

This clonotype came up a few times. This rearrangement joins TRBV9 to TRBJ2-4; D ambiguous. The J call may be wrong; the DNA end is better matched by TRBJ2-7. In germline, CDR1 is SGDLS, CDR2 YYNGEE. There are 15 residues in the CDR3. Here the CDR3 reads CASSPWTEPSAEQYF. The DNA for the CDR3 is TGTGCCAGCAGCCCTTGGACGGAGCCGTCGGCCGAGCAGTACTTC.

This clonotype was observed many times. CDR3 amino acids: CATSRDGGQGTDTQYF. As DNA, the CDR3 is TGTGCCACCAGCAGAGATGGTGGACAGGGAACAGATACGCAGTATTTT. The chain combines TRBV15 with TRBJ2-3, with 8 bases matching TRBD1. J gave up 3 bases and V 0 bases, and 5 bases lay outside the gene matches. Looked up from germline, CDR1 is LNHNV and CDR2 is YYDKDF (reference sequence). The CDR3 totals 16 residues.

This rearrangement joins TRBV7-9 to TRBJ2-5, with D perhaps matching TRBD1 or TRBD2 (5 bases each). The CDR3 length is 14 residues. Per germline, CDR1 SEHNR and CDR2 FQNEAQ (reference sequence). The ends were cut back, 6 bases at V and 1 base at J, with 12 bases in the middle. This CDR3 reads CASSLSGTQETQYF. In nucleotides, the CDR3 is TGTGCCAGCAGTTTATCGGGGACCCAAGAGACCCAGTACTTC.

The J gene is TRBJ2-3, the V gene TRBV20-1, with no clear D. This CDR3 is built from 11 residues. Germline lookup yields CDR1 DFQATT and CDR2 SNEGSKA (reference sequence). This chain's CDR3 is CSQAVTDTQYF. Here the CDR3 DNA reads TGCAGCCAAGCCGTCACAGATACGCAGTATTTT.

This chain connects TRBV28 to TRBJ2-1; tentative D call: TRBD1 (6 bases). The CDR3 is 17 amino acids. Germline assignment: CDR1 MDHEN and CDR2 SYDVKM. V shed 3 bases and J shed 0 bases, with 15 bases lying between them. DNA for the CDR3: TGTGCCAGCAGTTTTCGTGACAGGACCCTCTCCTACAATGAGCAGTTCTTC. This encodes CASSFRDRTLSYNEQFF.

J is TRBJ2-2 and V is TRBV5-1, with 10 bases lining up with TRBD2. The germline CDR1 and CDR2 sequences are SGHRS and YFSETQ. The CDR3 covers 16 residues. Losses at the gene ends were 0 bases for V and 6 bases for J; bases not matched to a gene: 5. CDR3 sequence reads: CASSLEAGGSPGELFF. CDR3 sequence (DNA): TGCGCCAGCAGCTTGGAAGCGGGAGGGTCACCCGGGGAGCTGTTTTTT.

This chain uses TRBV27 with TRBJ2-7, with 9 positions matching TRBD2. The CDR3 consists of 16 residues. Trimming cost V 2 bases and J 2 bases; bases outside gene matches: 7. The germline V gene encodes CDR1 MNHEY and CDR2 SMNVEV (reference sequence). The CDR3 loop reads CASSLAPSGVPYEQYF. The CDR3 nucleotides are TGTGCCAGCAGTTTAGCGCCTAGCGGGGTTCCCTACGAGCAGTACTTC.

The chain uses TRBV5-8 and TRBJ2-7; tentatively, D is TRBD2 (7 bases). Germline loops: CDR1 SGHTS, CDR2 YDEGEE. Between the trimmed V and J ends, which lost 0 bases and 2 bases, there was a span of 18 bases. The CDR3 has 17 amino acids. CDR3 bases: TGTGCCAGCAGCTTGGACCTGGGGGGGCAGAGGACCTACGAGCAGTACTTC. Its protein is CASSLDLGGQRTYEQYF.

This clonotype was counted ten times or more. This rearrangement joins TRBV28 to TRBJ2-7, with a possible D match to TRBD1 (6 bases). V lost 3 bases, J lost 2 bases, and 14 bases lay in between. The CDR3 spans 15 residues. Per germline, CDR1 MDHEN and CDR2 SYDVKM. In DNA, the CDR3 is TGTGCCAGCAGTTTCCAGGGGTCCGCCACCTACGAGCAGTACTTC. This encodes CASSFQGSATYEQYF.

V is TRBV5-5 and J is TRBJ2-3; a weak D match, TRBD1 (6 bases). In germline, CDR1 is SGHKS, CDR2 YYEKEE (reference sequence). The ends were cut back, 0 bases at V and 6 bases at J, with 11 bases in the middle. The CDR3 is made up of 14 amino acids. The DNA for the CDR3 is TGTGCCAGCAGCTTGGCCACAGGGATGGATACGCAGTATTTT. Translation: CASSLATGMDTQYF.

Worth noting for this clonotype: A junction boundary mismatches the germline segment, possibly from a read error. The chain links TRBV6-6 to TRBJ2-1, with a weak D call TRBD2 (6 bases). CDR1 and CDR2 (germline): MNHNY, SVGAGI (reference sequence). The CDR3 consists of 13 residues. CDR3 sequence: CACSSMSSVEQFF. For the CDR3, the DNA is TGTGCCTGCAGCTCCATGTCTAGCGTAGAGCAGTTCTTC.

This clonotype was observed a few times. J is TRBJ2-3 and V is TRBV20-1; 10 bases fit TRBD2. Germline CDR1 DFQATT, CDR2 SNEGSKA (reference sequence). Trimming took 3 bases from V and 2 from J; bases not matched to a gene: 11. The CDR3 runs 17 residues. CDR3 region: CSASKAGGLSSTDTQYF. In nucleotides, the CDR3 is TGCAGTGCTAGTAAAGCGGGGGGGCTCTCGTCCACAGATACGCAGTATTTT.

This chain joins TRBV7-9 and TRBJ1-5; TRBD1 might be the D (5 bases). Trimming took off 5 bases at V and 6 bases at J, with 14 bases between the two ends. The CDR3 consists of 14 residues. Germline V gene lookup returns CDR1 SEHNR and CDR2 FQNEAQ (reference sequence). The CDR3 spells CASSGVGGSQPQHF. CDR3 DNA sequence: TGTGCCAGCAGCGGAGTGGGGGGGAGTCAGCCCCAGCATTTT.

CDR3 DNA: TGTGCCAGCAGCCGCGGACAGGGATGTGAGCAGTTCTTC. It encodes CASSRGQGCEQFF. The J gene is TRBJ2-1, the V gene TRBV3-1; the match to TRBD1 covers 8 bases. V lost 4 bases, J lost 9 bases, and 5 bases stayed unmatched. Germline lookup yields CDR1 LGHDT and CDR2 YNNKEL (reference sequence). The CDR3 has 13 residues.

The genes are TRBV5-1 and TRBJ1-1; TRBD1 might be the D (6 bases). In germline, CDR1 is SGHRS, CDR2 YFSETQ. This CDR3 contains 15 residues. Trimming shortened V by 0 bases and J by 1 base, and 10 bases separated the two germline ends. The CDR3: CASSLDRAQNTEAFF. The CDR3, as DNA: TGCGCCAGCAGCTTGGACAGGGCCCAGAACACTGAAGCTTTCTTT.

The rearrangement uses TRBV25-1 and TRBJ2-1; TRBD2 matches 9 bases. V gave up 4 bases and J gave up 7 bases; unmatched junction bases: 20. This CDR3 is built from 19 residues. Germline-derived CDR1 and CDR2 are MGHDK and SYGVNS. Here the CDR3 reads CASSGRGHGGRATGNEQFF. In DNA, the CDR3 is TGTGCCAGCAGTGGACGGGGGCACGGCGGGAGGGCCACGGGGAATGAGCAGTTCTTC.

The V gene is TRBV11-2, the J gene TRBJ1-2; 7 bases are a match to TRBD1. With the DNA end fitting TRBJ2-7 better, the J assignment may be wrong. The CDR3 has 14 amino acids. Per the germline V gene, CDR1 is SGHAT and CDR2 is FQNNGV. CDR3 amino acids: CASSRQGFASEQYF. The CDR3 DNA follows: TGTGCCAGCAGCCGACAGGGTTTCGCGTCCGAGCAGTACTTC.